This T cell receptor (beta chain) was retrieved from a study of blood T cell repertoires in COVID-19. This CDR3 has 16 amino acids. The germline gives CDR1 MDHEN, CDR2 SYDVKM. V was shortened by 5 bases and J by 4 bases, with 17 bases between the two germline ends. In the study's own analysis: Scientists estimated how many nucleated cells there were by amplifying reference gene primers. Using immunoSEQ multiplex PCR, the repertoire was profiled, and TCRdb retains in-frame clones only, with some absent. For V, J and clone size, that table is used; D and trimming come from the DNA. The table includes around 270,000 clones, approximately 88% detected once. It was within 2 weeks before study entry that exposed participants met a COVID-19 case.

The TCR originated in a woman aged 40 to 50 who had been exposed to COVID-19. What was sequenced was PBMCs or T cells enriched from blood (not recorded which). The chain combines TRBV28 with TRBJ1-4; the D gene is possibly TRBD1 (6 bases). The CDR3 nucleotides are TGTGCCAGCAGTCCAAAACGGACAGACGTTAATGAAAAACTGTTTTTT. Its protein is CASSPKRTDVNEKLFF. The full variable domain, with the rest looked up from reference TRBV28 and TRBJ1-4, is DVKVTQSSRYLVKRTGEKVFLECVQDMDHENMFWYRQDPGLGLRLIYFSYDVKMKEKGDIPEGYSVSREKKERFSLILESASTNQTSMYLCASSPKRTDVNEKLFFGSGTQLSVL.